This passage covers 15 T cell receptor beta chains from one sample sequenced in a study of shared clonotypes between healthy human individuals. Selected positively for CCR7 and CD45RO-negative, naive CD8 cells excluded terminally differentiated effector memory CD45RA+ cells. Clones were sequenced by immunoSEQ multiplex PCR, and TCRdb holds only the in-frame ones, with some missing. The sample contains roughly 770,000 clones, roughly 96% of which appear only once. The source material was naive CD8+ T cells sorted from blood. Receptors were obtained from a man under 40 in good health.

This clone appeared a single time. This chain joins TRBV29-1 and TRBJ2-1; D possibly corresponds to TRBD1 (5 bases). Per germline, CDR1 SQVTM and CDR2 ANQGSEA. V lost 2 bases to trimming and J lost 6 bases, with 17 bases between them. The CDR3 runs to 15 residues. The CDR3 nucleotides are TGCAGCGTTGAAAAAACAGGCCTGGTGGTCAATGAGCAGTTCTTC. Its translation: CSVEKTGLVVNEQFF.

This clone was counted between two and nine times. CDR3 sequence reads: CASSLRHSGSSYNEQFF. As DNA, the CDR3 is TGTGCCAGCAGCTTGCGTCATAGCGGGAGCTCCTACAATGAGCAGTTCTTC. The genes are TRBV5-6 and TRBJ2-1; 9 nucleotides match TRBD2. Germline CDR1 SGHDT, CDR2 YYEEEE. This CDR3 has 17 residues. After removal of 1 base from V and 0 bases from J, the junction contained 5 bases not matched to a gene.

The gene calls are TRBV28 and TRBJ1-5, with D possibly matching TRBD1 (6 bases). Germline CDR1 and CDR2: MDHEN and SYDVKM. The CDR3 length is 17 residues. Trimming cost V 2 bases and J 3 bases, with 17 bases left between them. The CDR3 reads CASSLLFPDSHNQPQHF. CDR3 coding DNA: TGTGCCAGCAGTTTACTTTTTCCGGACAGCCACAATCAGCCCCAGCATTTT.

The V gene is TRBV7-9, the J gene TRBJ2-4; 7 bases are shared with TRBD2. CDR1 and CDR2 from the germline V gene are SEHNR and FQNEAQ (reference sequence). The J segment lost 0 bases and the V segment lost 5 bases, leaving 7 bases of the junction unmatched. This CDR3 contains 16 residues. In DNA form, the CDR3 reads TGTGCCAGCAGCCCCCCTCGGGGGGTAGCCAAAAACATTCAGTACTTC. Amino acids: CASSPPRGVAKNIQYF.

The rearrangement uses TRBV5-1 and TRBJ1-2; D is unresolved. CDR3 size: 17 residues. With 0 bases removed from V and 8 bases from J, the gap between germline ends came to 23 bases. The germline V gene encodes CDR1 SGHRS and CDR2 YFSETQ. The CDR3 coding sequence is TGCGCCAGCAGCTTGGCCAAGCGCCCCTTATCAACGAGCGGCTACACCTTC. It specifies CASSLAKRPLSTSGYTF. Drawing the rest from reference TRBV5-1 and TRBJ1-2, the complete variable domain is KAGVTQTPRYLIKTRGQQVTLSCSPISGHRSVSWYQQTPGQGLQFLFEYFSETQRNKGNFPGRFSGRQFSNSRSEMNVSTLELGDSALYLCASSLAKRPLSTSGYTFGSGTRLTVV.

The CDR3 loop reads CASSRQRELSYEQYF. The CDR3 DNA reads TGTGCCAGCAGTAGACAGCGGGAGCTATCCTACGAGCAGTACTTC. V and J are TRBV6-1 and TRBJ2-7; 8 bases line up with TRBD2. Per the germline V gene, CDR1 is MNHNS and CDR2 is SASEGT. This CDR3 comprises 15 residues. The junction had 7 bases not matched to a gene; V was cut back by 5 bases and J by 1 base.

The chain uses TRBV9 and TRBJ1-2; the D is unclear. The V end was cut by 4 bases, the J end by 3 bases, with 13 bases between. Germline lookup yields CDR1 SGDLS and CDR2 YYNGEE. The CDR3 spans 14 residues. This chain's CDR3 is CASSPSLFDYGYTF. The CDR3 nucleotides read TGTGCCAGCAGCCCCTCCTTGTTCGACTATGGCTACACCTTC.

The chain has TRBV28 and TRBJ2-7; maybe TRBD2 (6 bases). The germline V gene encodes CDR1 MDHEN and CDR2 SYDVKM. The CDR3 loop spans 15 amino acids. V gave up 6 bases and J gave up 0 bases, with 15 bases separating them. CDR3 nucleotide sequence: TGTGCCAGCAGGATGGCGGGGAAGAGCTCCTACGAGCAGTACTTC. As protein: CASRMAGKSSYEQYF.

This clone has a single count. The chain is built from TRBV11-2 and TRBJ2-7; D gene unclear. The V gene's germline CDR1 is SGHAT and CDR2 FQNNGV. Trimming pared 1 base from V and 5 bases from J, leaving 6 bases between. The CDR3 has 12 residues. The CDR3 DNA is TGTGCCAGCAGCTTAGCATCCGACGAGCAGTACTTC. Its translation is CASSLASDEQYF.

The J gene is TRBJ2-7, the V gene TRBV7-9; 14 nucleotides align to TRBD2. V lost 3 bases, J lost 7 bases, and 11 bases stayed unmatched. Germline V gene sequence: CDR1 SEHNR, CDR2 FQNEAQ (reference sequence). The CDR3 has 17 amino acids. This chain's CDR3 is CASSFVPGLAGEGEQYF. The CDR3 DNA reads as TGTGCCAGCAGCTTCGTTCCGGGACTAGCGGGAGAGGGAGAGCAGTACTTC. The full variable domain, rest sourced from reference TRBV7-9 and TRBJ2-7, is DTGVSQNPRHKITKRGQNVTFRCDPISEHNRLYWYRQTLGQGPEFLTYFQNEAQLEKSRLLSDRFSAERPKGSFSTLEIQRTEQGDSAMYLCASSFVPGLAGEGEQYFGPGTRLTVT.

The J gene is TRBJ2-2, the V gene TRBV7-9, with TRBD1 identical over 9 bases. V lost 5 bases, J lost 3 bases, and 7 bases stayed unmatched. The CDR3 consists of 16 residues. CDR1 SEHNR and CDR2 FQNEAQ come from the germline V gene (reference sequence). The CDR3 loop is CASSPKQGADTGELFF. The CDR3 coding sequence is TGTGCCAGCAGCCCGAAACAGGGGGCGGACACCGGGGAGCTGTTTTTT.

This clone was detected once. The gene calls are TRBV11-2 and TRBJ2-7, with a possible D match to TRBD2 (5 bases). The germline V and J ends were trimmed by 7 bases and 0 bases, with 19 bases remaining between them. CDR3 length equals 16 residues. Germline CDR1 and CDR2: SGHAT and FQNNGV. In DNA form, the CDR3 reads TGTGCCAGCATCCCCGATGGGCGACGGGGCTCCTACGAGCAGTACTTC. Translated, it gives CASIPDGRRGSYEQYF.

With regard to this clone: One end of the junction is discordant with germline, which a read error may explain. The chain uses TRBV11-2 and TRBJ2-7, with D hard to call. Germline CDR1 and CDR2: SGHAT and FQNNGV. The CDR3 is made up of 14 amino acids. The CDR3: CASSFDFIRPIVLF. The CDR3, as DNA: TGTGCCAGCAGCTTTGACTTCATTCGCCCTATTGTCCTCTTC.

This chain links TRBV27 with TRBJ2-1; D call uncertain. Germline CDR1 and CDR2: MNHEY and SMNVEV (reference sequence). This CDR3 has 15 amino acids. V gave up 3 bases and J gave up 0 bases, with 9 bases separating them. CDR3 sequence: CASSLVRPSYNEQFF. The CDR3 DNA sequence: TGTGCCAGCAGTTTGGTCAGGCCCTCCTACAATGAGCAGTTCTTC.

The chain joins TRBV27 to TRBJ2-7; 9 positions match TRBD1. The germline V gene has CDR1 MNHEY and CDR2 SMNVEV (reference sequence). The CDR3 length is 17 residues. The V gene end was trimmed by 6 bases and the J gene end by 2 bases; junction bases not matched to a gene: 14. The DNA of the CDR3 is TGTGCCAGCAGCGCCCGGGACAGGGCCCCGAGAGCCTACGAGCAGTACTTC. Residues: CASSARDRAPRAYEQYF.